The sequence of this T cell receptor beta chain was determined in a study of vaccination and CD4 T cells after COVID-19. Study in general: The cells in question were stimulated using overlapping spike peptides derived from SARS-CoV-2, HCoV-NL63, HCoV-OC43 and HCoV-229E. Every culture used as a control got a CEFX pool, an HIV-1 Nef pool, or no peptide. Findings and caveats of the study: Median roughly 86% of reactive clones detected in convalescent patients emerged only post-vaccination.

Deletions cut 7 bases from V and 2 bases from J, with 14 bases between. Germline CDR1 SEHNR, CDR2 FQNEAQ (reference sequence). The length of the CDR3 is 14 residues. Cultured CD4+ T cells had their DNA profiled by the Oncomine TCR Beta short-read assay. One entry per CDR3 protein results from TCRdb running MiXCR on the PCR reads. The repertoire holds about 15,000 distinct CDR3 sequences, with less than 60% as singletons. Specified treatment: approximately nine-day PBMC culture with coronavirus spike peptide pools or control peptides (ViraFEST assay). ViraFEST relied on peptide pools to expand antigen-specific T cells; the TCRs were sequenced afterward. As regards this clonotype: Its antigen is undetermined.

This receptor was obtained from a human donor with COVID-19. The sample here was cultured CD4+ T cells from blood, taken after SARS-CoV-2 vaccination. This sequence joins TRBV7-9 and TRBJ2-5; possibly TRBD2 for D (5 bases). CDR3 DNA: TGTGCCAGCACCTCCCTGACGGGGCAAGAGACCCAGTACTTC. Protein product: CASTSLTGQETQYF.